The 28 T cell receptor beta chains given below trace back to one sample, sequenced in a study of response to subunit inactivated influenza vaccine. TCRdb fed the RT-PCR reads into MiXCR, producing one record per CDR3 protein. Of 500,000 to 600,000 distinct CDR3 sequences in the sample, 16% were seen once. Sample: CD4+ T cells sorted from PBMCs, taken about 23 months after vaccination. The receptors shown here come from a man aged 45-69 years who received an inactivated influenza vaccine.

This clonotype came up many times. One end of the junction does not line up with germline, which may come from a read error. The chain links TRBV12-3 or TRBV12-4 to TRBJ1-4; D is uncertain. The CDR3 is made up of 12 amino acids. This CDR3 reads CASSLLGEKLFF. Here the CDR3 DNA reads TGCGCCAGCAGCTTGTTGGGTGAAAAACTGTTTTTT.

The chain carries TRBV20-1 and TRBJ2-6, with D unresolved. V dropped 5 bases and J dropped 0 bases, with 17 bases sitting between them. This CDR3 comprises 17 residues. CDR1 is DFQATT and CDR2 is SNEGSKA in the germline V gene (reference sequence). Here the CDR3 reads CSASVGVIGSGANVLTF. The CDR3 region has the DNA TGCAGTGCTTCCGTAGGCGTTATAGGCTCTGGGGCCAACGTCCTGACTTTC.

V is TRBV6-1 and J is TRBJ1-4; unclear D gene. Germline V CDR1 and CDR2: MNHNS, SASEGT. The CDR3 has 12 residues. The V end was cut by 6 bases, the J end by 7 bases, with 9 bases between. The CDR3, as DNA: TGTGCCAGCAGGGGGAACCTTGAAAAACTGTTTTTT. Translating it yields CASRGNLEKLFF.

The chain has TRBV7-3 and TRBJ2-2; TRBD2 matches 8 bases. The CDR3 is 15 residues long. Per germline, CDR1 SGHTA and CDR2 FQGTGA. V shed 2 bases, J shed 6 bases, and the junction held 5 bases outside the gene matches. Written as DNA, the CDR3 is TGTGCCAGCAGCTTACAGGGACTAGGGCCCGGGGAGCTGTTTTTT. It encodes CASSLQGLGPGELFF. Based on the CDR3 plus reference TRBV7-3 and TRBJ2-2, the full variable domain is GAGVSQTPSNKVTEKGKYVELRCDPISGHTALYWYRQSLGQGPEFLIYFQGTGAADDSGLPNDRFFAVRPEGSVSTLKIQRTERGDSAVYLCASSLQGLGPGELFFGEGSRLTVL.

The sample holds many counts of this clonotype. The J gene is TRBJ2-3, the V gene TRBV5-1; the match to TRBD2 covers 8 bases. The CDR3 totals 15 residues. The V gene end was trimmed by 3 bases and the J gene end by 1 base; junction bases not matched to a gene: 4. Germline CDR1 and CDR2: SGHRS and YFSETQ. This CDR3 reads CASSSGTRGTDTQYF. The CDR3 DNA follows: TGCGCCAGCAGCTCTGGGACTAGAGGCACAGATACGCAGTATTTT.

The chain recombines TRBV20-1 with TRBJ2-5; D is unresolved. Trimming took 2 bases from V and 5 from J, leaving 9 bases between them. Germline-derived CDR1 and CDR2 are DFQATT and SNEGSKA (reference sequence). CDR3 length: 12 amino acids. CDR3 residues: CSARRAGETQYF. The DNA of the CDR3 is TGCAGTGCTAGAAGGGCTGGGGAGACCCAGTACTTC.

V and J are TRBV20-1 and TRBJ1-6, with 7 positions matching TRBD1. The germline V gene encodes CDR1 DFQATT and CDR2 SNEGSKA (reference sequence). CDR3 length equals 13 residues. V lost 3 bases and J lost 9; bases outside the gene matches: 5. Written as DNA, the CDR3 is TGCAGTGCTAGGGGGACAGCCACTTCACCCCTCCACTTT. Its protein product is CSARGTATSPLHF.

This clonotype appeared a few times. V usage is TRBV7-2 and J usage is TRBJ2-1; D not resolved. Germline V gives CDR1 SGHTA, CDR2 FQGNSA. V was cut by 3 bases and J by 0 bases, with 3 bases left in between. CDR3 length equals 13 residues. The CDR3 loop is CASSFVSYNEQFF. The CDR3 DNA reads TGTGCCAGCAGCTTTGTCTCCTACAATGAGCAGTTCTTC.

This clonotype was observed a handful of times. The chain carries TRBV9 and TRBJ2-6; the D gene is possibly TRBD1 (5 bases). The V end lost 4 bases, the J end lost 0 bases, and 11 bases lay between the germline ends. Germline CDR1 SGDLS, CDR2 YYNGEE. The CDR3 has 16 amino acids. In nucleotides, the CDR3 is TGTGCCAGCAGCCTCGGACAACGCTCTGGGGCCAACGTCCTGACTTTC. Amino acids: CASSLGQRSGANVLTF. The variable domain in full, with the rest retrieved from reference TRBV9 and TRBJ2-6, is DSGVTQTPKHLITATGQRVTLRCSPRSGDLSVYWYQQSLDQGLQFLIQYYNGEERAKGNILERFSAQQFPDLHSELNLSSLELGDSALYFCASSLGQRSGANVLTFGAGSRLTVL.

V usage is TRBV7-9 and J usage is TRBJ2-1; no reliable D call. V was clipped by 5 bases and J by 5 bases, with 13 bases between them. Germline V gene data show CDR1 as SEHNR and CDR2 as FQNEAQ (reference sequence). CDR3 size: 14 residues. This chain's CDR3 is CASSGNGQNNEQFF. The DNA for the CDR3 is TGTGCCAGCAGCGGGAATGGGCAAAACAATGAGCAGTTCTTC.

The rearrangement joins TRBV14 to TRBJ2-5, with TRBD1 matching over 7 bases. Losses at the gene ends were 5 bases for V and 3 bases for J; bases not matched to a gene: 12. CDR1 is SGHDN and CDR2 is FVKESK in the germline V gene. The CDR3 is 16 residues long. The CDR3 bases are TGTGCCAGCAGCTACCGGACAGGCCCTCCTAAAGAGACCCAGTACTTC. Amino acid sequence: CASSYRTGPPKETQYF. The entire variable domain, with the rest obtained from reference TRBV14 and TRBJ2-5, is as follows: EAGVTQFPSHSVIEKGQTVTLRCDPISGHDNLYWYRRVMGKEIKFLLHFVKESKQDESGMPNNRFLAERTGGTYSTLKVQPAELEDSGVYFCASSYRTGPPKETQYFGPGTRLLVL.

This clonotype was observed a few times. V usage is TRBV5-1 and J usage is TRBJ2-7; D uncertain. Germline values: CDR1 SGHRS, CDR2 YFSETQ. Trimming removed 4 bases at V and 5 bases at J, with 13 bases between. The CDR3 contains 13 residues. In DNA form, the CDR3 reads TGCGCCAGCAGCCCTTCCCCGGAAGACGAGCAGTACTTC. Translation gives CASSPSPEDEQYF.

This clonotype was seen more than once but under ten times. The V and J genes are TRBV6-5 and TRBJ2-7; D ambiguous. Per germline, CDR1 MNHEY and CDR2 SVGAGI. The CDR3 has 15 residues. Trimming removed 5 bases from V and 0 bases from J, with 14 bases in between. CDR3 nucleotides: TGTGCCAGCAGTAACCTCGGACGGAGCTCCTACGAGCAGTACTTC. Residues: CASSNLGRSSYEQYF.

This clonotype appeared a few times. The rearrangement links TRBV20-1 to TRBJ2-1; TRBD1 is a possible D gene (5 bases). V dropped 3 bases and J dropped 1 base, with 22 bases sitting between them. In germline, CDR1 is DFQATT, CDR2 SNEGSKA (reference sequence). CDR3 length: 18 residues. The CDR3 sequence: CSASPFRDSPWSYNEQFF. The CDR3 nucleotides read TGCAGTGCTAGCCCCTTCAGGGATAGCCCCTGGTCCTACAATGAGCAGTTCTTC.

This clonotype was recorded at least ten times. J is TRBJ1-1 and V is TRBV7-9; D is unclear. V was pared by 1 base and J by 1 base, with 10 bases between. Germline V gene sequence: CDR1 SEHNR, CDR2 FQNEAQ (reference sequence). The CDR3 sequence is 15 residues long. This CDR3 reads CASSLDGIGNTEAFF. The CDR3 region has the DNA TGTGCCAGCAGCTTAGATGGAATTGGGAACACTGAAGCTTTCTTT.

This clonotype was recorded a few times. The V call is TRBV5-1, the J call TRBJ2-1; a possible D gene is TRBD2 (6 bases). This CDR3 spans 17 amino acids. The V and J ends lost 0 bases and 7 bases respectively, with 20 bases between them. Germline V gene lookup returns CDR1 SGHRS and CDR2 YFSETQ. The DNA for the CDR3 is TGCGCCAGCAGCTTGGCCGTAGCGGTCCGGGCGGGGAATGAGCAGTTCTTC. This gives the protein CASSLAVAVRAGNEQFF.

The chain employs TRBV5-1 and TRBJ2-3; D may be TRBD1 (5 bases). The CDR3 contains 16 residues. The V gene's germline CDR1 is SGHRS and CDR2 YFSETQ. Trimming left V 2 bases short and J 2 bases short, with 15 bases between. CDR3 DNA: TGCGCCAGCAGCTTTACAGATTTGGGGCCCACAGATACGCAGTATTTT. Translated: CASSFTDLGPTDTQYF.

This clonotype was detected a few times. The chain employs TRBV7-2 and TRBJ1-3, with 7 bases matching TRBD1. Germline V lookup: CDR1 SGHTA, CDR2 FQGNSA. The CDR3 loop spans 19 amino acids. V gave up 4 bases and J gave up 0 bases; unmatched junction bases: 15. The CDR3 sequence is CASSSAGGQLRLSGNTIYF. In DNA form, the CDR3 reads TGTGCCAGCAGCTCAGCCGGGGGACAGCTTCGTCTCTCTGGAAACACCATATATTTT.

V usage is TRBV7-9 and J usage is TRBJ2-2, with D possibly TRBD2 on 6 matching bases. Germline V gives CDR1 SEHNR, CDR2 FQNEAQ (reference sequence). This CDR3 is 13 amino acids long. Trimming removed 8 bases from V and 0 bases from J, with 7 bases in between. The CDR3 DNA reads TGTGCCAGCGGGACTTCGAACACCGGGGAGCTGTTTTTT. It yields the protein CASGTSNTGELFF.

Comment on this clonotype: Germline is not matched at one junction end, which may reflect a read error. The CDR3 here is CASTLDYTDTQYF. CDR3 bases: TGTGCCAGCACCTTAGACTATACAGATACGCAGTATTTT. The V and J genes are TRBV7-2 and TRBJ2-3; D perhaps matches TRBD2 (5 bases). Per germline, CDR1 SGHTA and CDR2 FQGNSA. The CDR3 consists of 13 residues.

The rearrangement joins TRBV27 to TRBJ1-4; 9 bases agree with TRBD1. The junction had 3 bases not matched to a gene; V was cut back by 8 bases and J by 2 bases. Germline-derived CDR1 and CDR2 are MNHEY and SMNVEV (reference sequence). There are 14 residues in the CDR3. CDR3 in DNA: TGTGCCAGCGGGGACAGGGTGACTAATGAAAAACTGTTTTTT. Its protein product is CASGDRVTNEKLFF.

V is TRBV18 and J is TRBJ1-5, with 7 bases that match TRBD1. The CDR3 runs 19 residues. The V and J ends lost 6 bases and 3 bases, in that order; junction bases with no gene match: 20. Germline CDR1 KGHSH, CDR2 LQKENI. DNA for the CDR3: TGTGCCAGCTCGCTTTACGGGACAGAATTCGGCGGGTCCAATCAGCCCCAGCATTTT. Its translation is CASSLYGTEFGGSNQPQHF. The full variable domain, rest sourced from reference TRBV18 and TRBJ1-5, is NAGVMQNPRHLVRRRGQEARLRCSPMKGHSHVYWYRQLPEEGLKFMVYLQKENIIDESGMPKERFSAEFPKEGPSILRIQQVVRGDSAAYFCASSLYGTEFGGSNQPQHFGDGTRLSIL.

In the case of this clonotype: A read error may account for a junction end that differs from germline. The rearrangement uses TRBV11-2 and TRBJ1-1; D is ambiguous. CDR1 is SGHAT, CDR2 FQNNGV, per germline. This CDR3 has 14 residues. CDR3: CASSLDPGPTEVFF. CDR3 DNA: TGTGCCAGCAGCTTAGACCCGGGTCCCACTGAAGTTTTCTTT.

The chain uses TRBV11-3 and TRBJ2-3, with D tentatively TRBD2 (7 bases). From germline, CDR1 is SGHNT and CDR2 YENEEA. Trimming stripped 2 bases from V and 6 bases from J, with 15 bases between. CDR3 length: 15 residues. The chain's CDR3 is CASSLNWGGLDTQYF. The DNA for the CDR3 is TGTGCCAGCAGCTTAAACTGGGGGGGCCTCGATACGCAGTATTTT.

A few counts support this clonotype. J is TRBJ1-2 and V is TRBV20-1; D ambiguous. V was pared by 7 bases and J by 8 bases, with 11 bases between. This CDR3 spans 10 amino acids. From germline, CDR1 is DFQATT and CDR2 SNEGSKA (reference sequence). CDR3 loop: CSVSGDGYTF. DNA for the CDR3: TGCAGTGTCTCGGGTGACGGCTACACCTTC.

This clonotype was found a few times. The rearrangement links TRBV5-1 to TRBJ1-1; weak D call: TRBD1 (6 bases). The V gene's germline CDR1 is SGHRS and CDR2 YFSETQ. CDR3 length equals 12 residues. V lost 4 bases and J lost 5, with 9 bases in between. Here the CDR3 reads CASSTQGTEAFF. CDR3 nucleotides: TGCGCCAGCAGCACCCAGGGGACTGAAGCTTTCTTT.

This clonotype came up a few times. The chain employs TRBV12-3 or TRBV12-4 and TRBJ1-2; D call uncertain. This CDR3 contains 13 residues. Trimming took 0 bases from V and 8 from J, leaving 10 bases between them. CDR3 DNA: TGTGCCAGCAGTTTAGCAGGGTTCGACGGCTACACCTTC. It codes for CASSLAGFDGYTF.

In this sample, this clonotype turned up a few times. The chain couples TRBV11-2 to TRBJ2-3; D remains unclear. The germline V gene has CDR1 SGHAT and CDR2 FQNNGV. The CDR3 covers 14 residues. V lost 1 base, J lost 2 bases, and 7 bases lay in between. The CDR3 here is CASSLAQDTDTQYF. The CDR3, as DNA: TGTGCCAGCAGCTTAGCGCAGGACACAGATACGCAGTATTTT.